This note documents a single T cell receptor (beta chain) sequence. Which antigen it targets is not known. No much larger clonotype is one base removed from it; base qualities were not supplied. The immunoSEQ Assay, a bias-controlled multiplex PCR, was used to amplify TCRbeta CDR3 regions from genomic DNA. In the paper's pipeline: The number of nucleated cells in each sample was estimated from the amplification of reference gene primers within the assay. To quantify the absolute abundance of each unique TCRbeta CDR3 rearrangement, sequence reads were collapsed and filtered. Productive Simpson clonality was computed per sample as the square root of Simpson's diversity index over productive rearrangements. This immuneACCESS table, as held by TCRdb, lists in-frame sequences with V and J called but not all clones. Of the missing ones, under half trace to an unresolved V gene in checked studies; the others have no known cause. That table is the source of V, J and clone size, and D and trimming were worked out from the DNA. Counted in this sample were just over 95,000 clones; around 87% of them appeared once. Jointly, the top ten make up approximately 15% of the sample.

Trimming at the junction amounts to 1 base on V and 3 bases on J, and the germline ends lie 11 bases apart. The CDR3 has 15 amino acids, counting the end cysteine and phenylalanine. CDR3 DNA is the only sequence kept; it has 45 bases, read in frame from the first base. The germline V gene yields SGDLS for CDR1 and YYNGEE for CDR2. Collaborating institutions collected whole blood in K2EDTA tubes following their own protocols. Collaborator samples were shipped for TCRbeta analysis as frozen whole blood, isolated PBMCs, or DNA extracted from either sample type. The source of the sample is a study of blood T cell repertoires in COVID-19 (dated by TCRdb to 2020 to 2022). In terms of the full investigation: Collaborator samples came from the United States, Italy and Spain and covered acute and convalescent phases of COVID-19. The material from the prospective study consisted of cDNA or gDNA derived from T cells, B-cell-depleted T cells, or PBMCs. The dataset comprised deeply sampled blood TCRbeta repertoires from subjects exposed to, actively infected with, or recovered from COVID-19. The repertoires were released in a freely available public database meant as a resource for research on the immune response to SARS-CoV-2. Samples came from the ongoing ImmuneRACE study (first 160 participants) plus 1,254 subjects from 6 global collaborators. A de-identified subject ID, COVID-19 status, age in years and sex were almost always included in the sample metadata. Where available, HLA class I and class II types were taken from metadata supplied by the sample provider and were not determined by assay-based typing. General findings and caveats noted by the study authors: How much clinical and demographic metadata was included differed by source and by participant, and the metadata was provided uncurated.

This sequence was found in a human donor in a cohort sampled during active COVID-19. Recombination joined TRBV9 with TRBJ1-5; no D gene call is confident. The specimen sequenced was peripheral blood. The encoded CDR3 is CASSVTPTDNQPQHF. DNA sequence: TGTGCCAGCAGCGTAACCCCCACAGACAATCAGCCCCAGCATTTT.